This TCR beta chain was found in a study of PD-1 blockade in classical Hodgkin lymphoma. Described time point: cycle 4 day 1 (C4D1), after 6 weeks of nivolumab. The patients all showed relapse after autologous stem cell transplantation, while their brentuximab vedotin exposure varied. Study observations and caveats: Whereas CD4+ TCR diversity had risen significantly by C4D1, CD8+ TCR diversity had not. Among the patients, those starting nivolumab under 1 year after ASCT were excluded.

Germline V gene data show CDR1 as SEHNR and CDR2 as FQNEAQ (reference sequence). The CDR3 runs 15 residues. Trimming took 1 base from V and 1 from J, leaving 11 bases between them. The data were produced by immunoSEQ multiplex PCR, yet TCRdb's version contains in-frame clones alone and is incomplete. The sample holds roughly 96,000 clones; roughly 91% are singletons and the top ten take roughly 2%. Of note for this clone: The antigen remains undetermined.

This sequence originates from a human donor with classical Hodgkin lymphoma. This chain links TRBV7-9 with TRBJ2-7, with D perhaps TRBD2 (5 bases). Sequencing used peripheral blood mononuclear cells (PBMCs), obtained before the fourth cycle of nivolumab. The CDR3 DNA sequence: TGTGCCAGCAGCTTAGGTTGGTGGACTTCCTACGAGCAGTACTTC. This gives the protein CASSLGWWTSYEQYF.